A selection of T cell receptor beta chains follows, all from one sample in a study of Ad26.COV2.S vaccination and SARS-CoV-2 variants. Generated by immunoSEQ multiplex PCR, the TCRdb table keeps only in-frame clones and is missing some. This sample carries about 400,000 clones, about 90% of them seen once, and the ten largest clones take under 2%. Source: peripheral blood, taken in a trial of Ad26.COV2.S vaccine versus placebo. The receptors shown here come from a person between 18 and 59 years old who received the Ad26.COV2.S COVID-19 vaccine or a placebo. Both conserved end residues are part of each CDR3. The order of the fields is V gene, J gene, D gene, clone size, CDR3 protein, CDR3 DNA. A D gene is named only where the DNA matches it firmly. The listing skips clone size in some rows; elsewhere it reads once, few, many or a size class.

TRBV5-1	TRBJ2-1	TRBD2	NA	CASSLVGGGPSYNEQFF	TGCGCCAGCAGCTTGGTTGGCGGGGGACCCTCCTACAATGAGCAGTTCTTC
TRBV19	TRBJ2-2	NA	NA	CASTRDTGELFF	TGTGCCAGTACCCGGGACACCGGGGAGCTGTTTTTT
TRBV5-5	TRBJ2-7	NA	NA	CASSSTTYEQYF	TGTGCCAGCAGCTCAACCACCTACGAGCAGTACTTC
TRBV18	TRBJ2-1	NA	NA	CASSPQGQYNEQFF	TGTGCCAGCTCACCACAAGGACAGTACAATGAGCAGTTCTTC
TRBV7-9	TRBJ1-1	NA	NA	CASSGRGYTEAFF	TGTGCCAGCAGTGGCAGGGGTTACACTGAAGCTTTCTTT
TRBV5-1	TRBJ2-3	TRBD2	NA	CASSSLAGGNTDTQYF	TGCGCCAGCAGCTCGTTAGCGGGGGGTAACACAGATACGCAGTATTTT
TRBV6-8	TRBJ1-3	TRBD1	NA	CATEDRVGGSGNTIYF	TGTGCCACCGAGGACAGGGTGGGGGGCTCTGGAAACACCATATATTTT
TRBV15	TRBJ2-5	NA	NA	CATSRDPRGQETQYF	TGTGCCACCAGCAGAGACCCCCGGGGACAAGAGACCCAGTACTTC
TRBV4-3	TRBJ2-7	TRBD2	once	CASSQYFRGREGDEQYF	TGCGCCAGCAGCCAATACTTTCGGGGTCGGGAGGGGGACGAGCAGTACTTC
TRBV12-5	TRBJ1-1	NA	NA	CASGLGGGAEAFF	TGTGCTAGTGGTTTGGGTGGGGGGGCTGAAGCTTTCTTT
TRBV6-2/TRBV6-3	TRBJ2-7	NA	NA	CASSQLQILSDEQYF	TGTGCCAGCAGTCAACTACAAATACTTAGCGACGAGCAGTACTTC
TRBV19	TRBJ1-1	TRBD1	NA	CASRGQGLLNTEAFF	TGTGCCAGTCGGGGACAGGGGCTTTTGAACACTGAAGCTTTCTTT
TRBV5-1	TRBJ2-2	TRBD1	NA	CASSVTGQGTGELFF	TGCGCCAGCAGCGTCACGGGACAGGGGACCGGGGAGCTGTTTTTT
TRBV29-1	TRBJ1-3	NA	NA	CSVEANEDTIYF	TGCAGCGTTGAAGCCAATGAGGACACCATATATTTT
TRBV23-1	TRBJ1-2	NA	NA	CASSHLRGSNYGYTF	TGCGCCAGCAGTCACCTTAGAGGATCTAACTATGGCTACACCTTC